Reported below is one T cell receptor (beta chain). The antigen is not known. The V and J ends lost 4 bases and 1 base, in that order; junction bases with no gene match: 9. Germline V gives CDR1 MDHEN, CDR2 SYDVKM. CDR3 size: 16 residues. The entry originates in a study of cytomegalovirus exposure and HLA in healthy donors. Notes on the study in general: Most of the CMV-associated TCR beta chains (in a later analysis) appeared to be HLA-restricted. Follow-up analysis found HLA locus-dependent TCR association rates, highest for DRB1 and lowest for HLA-C. Later analysis identified a missense DCLRE1C variant that was linked to TCR beta V- and J-gene trimming.

The donors (healthy individuals) were bone marrow donors. Primers: 60 Vbeta forward and 13 Jbeta reverse. Here immunoSEQ multiplex PCR was the method, and the copy in TCRdb shows in-frame clones only, minus some. The profile shows approximately 170,000 clones, roughly 83% of them singletons. The sample comprised PBMCs. The rearrangement links TRBV28 to TRBJ1-1, with 7 bases aligning to TRBD1. This receptor was taken from a boy between 2 and 15 years old in good health and CMV-seronegative. The CDR3 nucleotides are TGTGCCAGCAGTTCTCACCCCGGGACAGAGAACACTGAAGCTTTCTTT. Protein: CASSSHPGTENTEAFF.